The clone carrying this T cell receptor (beta chain) was seen once. As yet, its antigen is unknown. This sample is drawn from a study of PD-L1 blockade in urothelial cancer. Turning to the study itself: T cells were recovered from blood samples at a median of around 130,000.

Synthetic templates analogous to TCR were spiked into all PCRs individually. Produced via immunoSEQ multiplex PCR; TCRdb's table is partial and in-frame only. The sample has about 41,000 clones, approximately 85% seen once. Study conclusions and caveats: Tumor-associated clones in blood expanded more at 3 weeks in durable-benefit patients.

V lost 3 bases, J lost 4 bases, and 12 bases lay in between. There are 14 residues in the CDR3. Germline CDR1 is LNHDA and CDR2 is SQIVND (reference sequence). Time point here: peripheral blood 6 weeks after treatment start. The sequence was collected from a man aged 65-85 years with urothelial cancer. The sequences come from PBMCs, collected around atezolizumab (anti-PD-L1) treatment. V usage is TRBV19 and J usage is TRBJ1-2, with D perhaps matching TRBD1 (5 bases). The DNA for the CDR3 is TGTGCCAGTAGTATGGGGCCAGGACGCTATGGCTACACCTTC. This translates into CASSMGPGRYGYTF.